The present T cell receptor (beta chain) was sequenced within a study of cytomegalovirus exposure and HLA in healthy donors. The V end lost 9 bases, the J end lost 7 bases, and 6 bases lay between the germline ends. Germline CDR1 MRHNA, CDR2 SNTAGT. The CDR3 runs 9 residues. In the PCR, 60 Vbeta and 13 Jbeta primers were used. TCRdb's table, derived via immunoSEQ multiplex PCR, lists solely in-frame clones and lacks some. This sample has over 150,000 clones, with 80% to 90% found just once. The V call is TRBV6-4, the J call TRBJ1-1; D remains unclear. Source material: PBMCs. This sequence originates from a woman aged 30 to 39 in good health and CMV-seropositive. The CDR3: CARPGEAFF. CDR3 sequence (DNA): TGTGCCAGGCCGGGTGAAGCTTTCTTT.